The T cell receptor (beta chain) under discussion was sequenced for a study of cytomegalovirus exposure and HLA in healthy donors. There are 12 residues in the CDR3. Germline V gene sequence: CDR1 MDHEN, CDR2 SYDVKM. V was shortened by 5 bases and J by 2 bases, with 7 bases between the two germline ends. PCR amplification relied on 60 Vbeta primers (plus 13 Jbeta primers). Sequencing was performed with immunoSEQ multiplex PCR; in TCRdb, only in-frame clones are kept and a portion is missing. In the table there are about 200,000 clones, 80% to 90% of which are singletons. Comment on this clone: Its matching antigen is unknown.

Regarding the study as a whole: Follow-up analysis seemed to connect common viral pathogens with several of the most significant clusters identified. Most TCRs appeared rarely, but some public TCRs recurred in many donors. A few CMV-associated chains were confirmed in vitro to be specific for CMV antigens.

The donors comprised healthy bone marrow donors. The chain links TRBV28 to TRBJ2-7, with D unresolved. The sequenced sample consisted of PBMCs. This sequence originates from a man aged 25 to 45 in good health and CMV-seronegative. For the CDR3, the DNA is TGTGCCAGCAGTAACTTACCCTACGAGCAGTACTTC. Protein product: CASSNLPYEQYF.